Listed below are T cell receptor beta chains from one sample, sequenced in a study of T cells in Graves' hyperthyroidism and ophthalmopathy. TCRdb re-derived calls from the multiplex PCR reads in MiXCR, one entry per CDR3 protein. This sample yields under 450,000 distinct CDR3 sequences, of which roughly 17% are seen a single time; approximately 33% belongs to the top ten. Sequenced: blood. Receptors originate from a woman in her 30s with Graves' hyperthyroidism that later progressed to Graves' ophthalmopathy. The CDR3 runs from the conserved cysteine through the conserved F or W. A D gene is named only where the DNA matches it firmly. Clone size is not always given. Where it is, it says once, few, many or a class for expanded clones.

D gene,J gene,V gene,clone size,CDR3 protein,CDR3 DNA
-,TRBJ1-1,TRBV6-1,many,CASSYRVRSGTEAFF,TGTGCCAGCAGTTACAGGGTTAGATCGGGCACTGAAGCTTTCTTT
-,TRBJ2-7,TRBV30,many,CAWSVAPPPYEQYF,TGTGCCTGGAGTGTAGCCCCCCCCCCCTACGAGCAGTACTTC
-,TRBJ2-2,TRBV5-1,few,CASSPLSFRDPGYSTGELFF,TGCGCCAGCAGCCCGTTGTCTTTCCGGGACCCGGGGTATAGCACCGGGGAGCTGTTTTTT
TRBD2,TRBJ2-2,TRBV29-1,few,CSVTGTLAGWNTGELFF,TGCAGCGTTACAGGCACGCTAGCGGGGTGGAACACCGGGGAGCTGTTTTTT
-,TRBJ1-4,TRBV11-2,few,CASSLGQFYGEKLFF,TGTGCCAGCAGCTTAGGGCAGTTTTATGGTGAAAAACTGTTTTTT
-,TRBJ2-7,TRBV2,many,CASSEGNYEQYF,TGTGCCAGCAGTGAGGGAAACTACGAGCAGTACTTC
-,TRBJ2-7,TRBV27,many,CASSLSGQGPGEQYF,TGTGCCAGCAGTTTGTCCGGCCAGGGACCGGGCGAGCAGTACTTC
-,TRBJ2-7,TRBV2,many,CASGDPDSYEQYF,TGTGCCAGCGGGGACCCGGACTCCTACGAGCAGTACTTC
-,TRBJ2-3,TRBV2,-,CASSDHPLRPDHTQYF,TGTGCCAGCAGTGATCATCCGCTCCGCCCGGACCATACGCAGTATTTT
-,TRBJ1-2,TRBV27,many,CASSPRGGGNYGYTF,TGTGCCAGCAGTCCACGGGGAGGTGGGAACTATGGCTACACCTTC
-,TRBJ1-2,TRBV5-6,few,CASSLIGGNYGYTF,TGTGCCAGCAGCTTGATCGGCGGAAACTATGGCTACACCTTC
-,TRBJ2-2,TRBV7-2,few,CASSSRYTDTGELFF,TGTGCCAGCAGCTCGCGGTATACGGACACCGGGGAGCTGTTTTTT
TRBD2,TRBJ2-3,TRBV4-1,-,CASSQLAGGSDTQYF,TGCGCCAGCAGCCAACTAGCGGGGGGATCAGATACGCAGTATTTT
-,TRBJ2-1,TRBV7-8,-,CASSLADSAPLLYNEQFF,TGTGCCAGCAGCTTAGCGGATTCAGCTCCCCTCCTATACAATGAGCAGTTCTTC